The 18 T cell receptor beta chains below all came from one sample that was sequenced in a study of chemoradiotherapy in HPV16-positive cancers. Here immunoSEQ multiplex PCR was the method, and the copy in TCRdb shows in-frame clones only, minus some. This sample carries 9,500 or so clones, about 74% of them seen once, and the ten largest clones take roughly 9%. Sampling was carried out from a patient who underwent chemoradiotherapy. These receptor sequences come from a human donor with HPV-associated anogenital cancer.

This clone was recorded a few times. Written as DNA, the CDR3 is TGTGCCAGCAGCACAACTAGGGCCGCGAACACCGGGGAGCTGTTTTTT. The encoded protein is CASSTTRAANTGELFF. V is TRBV7-3 and J is TRBJ2-2; D may be TRBD2 (5 bases). With 5 bases removed from V and 0 bases from J, the gap between germline ends came to 13 bases. Germline V gives CDR1 SGHTA, CDR2 FQGTGA. The CDR3 runs to 16 residues. The full variable domain, with the rest looked up from reference TRBV7-3 and TRBJ2-2, is GAGVSQTPSNKVTEKGKYVELRCDPISGHTALYWYRQSLGQGPEFLIYFQGTGAADDSGLPNDRFFAVRPEGSVSTLKIQRTERGDSAVYLCASSTTRAANTGELFFGEGSRLTVL.

This clone was found once. The chain links TRBV4-3 to TRBJ1-2, with TRBD1 as a possible D gene (6 bases). V was clipped by 0 bases and J by 4 bases, with 9 bases between them. The CDR3 loop spans 14 amino acids. Germline-derived CDR1 and CDR2 are LGHNA and YSLEER. The CDR3 bases are TGCGCCAGCAGCCAAGATGGACAGCTCTATGGCTACACCTTC. This gives the protein CASSQDGQLYGYTF.

The chain links TRBV7-9 to TRBJ2-3; D call uncertain. Germline-derived CDR1 and CDR2 are SEHNR and FQNEAQ (reference sequence). Trimming shortened V by 3 bases and J by 5 bases, and 9 bases separated the two germline ends. This CDR3 contains 13 residues. This chain's CDR3 is CASSFDQKDTQYF. CDR3 bases: TGTGCCAGCAGCTTTGACCAAAAAGATACGCAGTATTTT.

As regards this clone: One end of the junction does not line up with germline, which may come from a read error. Other nucleotide sequences from this sample produce the same CDR3. The CDR3: CASSASGGRNGELFF. The CDR3 DNA sequence: TGTGCCAGTAGCGCATCGGGAGGCCGTAACGGGGAGCTGTTTTTT. V gene TRBV9 combines with J gene TRBJ2-2; 7 bases fit TRBD2. The V gene's germline CDR1 is SGDLS and CDR2 YYNGEE. This CDR3 is 15 amino acids long.

V and J are TRBV6-5 and TRBJ2-1; 13 bases map to TRBD2. CDR3 size: 15 residues. V lost 6 bases and J lost 4; bases outside the gene matches: 3. Per germline, CDR1 MNHEY and CDR2 SVGAGI. CDR3 sequence (DNA): TGTGCCAGCAGACCGACTAGCGGGAGGTACAATGAGCAGTTCTTC. The encoded protein is CASRPTSGRYNEQFF.

The CDR3 nucleotides read TGTGCCAGCAAATTGGACAGGACAGTGGCTGAAGCTTTCTTT. It codes for CASKLDRTVAEAFF. The chain carries TRBV28 and TRBJ1-1; 7 bases fit TRBD1. V gave up 7 bases and J gave up 6 bases; unmatched junction bases: 11. The CDR3 has 14 amino acids. The germline CDR1 and CDR2 sequences are MDHEN and SYDVKM.

This clone was seen a handful of times. V usage is TRBV7-2 and J usage is TRBJ2-7, with unresolved D. Germline CDR1 and CDR2: SGHTA and FQGNSA. The germline V and J ends were trimmed by 3 bases and 3 bases, with 9 bases remaining between them. The CDR3 is made up of 13 amino acids. In DNA, the CDR3 is TGTGCCAGCAGCTTGGAGTCCGACTACGAGCAGTACTTC. Translated, it gives CASSLESDYEQYF.

The rearrangement links TRBV7-2 to TRBJ2-1; D might be TRBD2 (6 bases). V was cut by 0 bases and J by 4 bases, with 10 bases left in between. CDR3 length: 15 residues. The germline V gene encodes CDR1 SGHTA and CDR2 FQGNSA. CDR3 amino acids: CASSLAQAGYNEQFF. In DNA form, the CDR3 reads TGTGCCAGCAGCTTAGCGCAGGCGGGGTACAATGAGCAGTTCTTC.

This chain joins TRBV5-1 and TRBJ2-5; D is unresolved. The CDR3 consists of 13 residues. The germline V gene encodes CDR1 SGHRS and CDR2 YFSETQ. Trimming removed 1 base from V and 3 bases from J, with 7 bases in between. CDR3 sequence (DNA): TGCGCCAGCAGCTTGATAGGGAAAGAGACCCAGTACTTC. Its translation: CASSLIGKETQYF.

This clone was counted a few times. This chain connects TRBV9 to TRBJ2-1, with TRBD2 matching over 8 bases. J gave up 6 bases and V 0 bases, and 8 bases lay outside the gene matches. CDR3 length: 16 residues. Germline assignment: CDR1 SGDLS and CDR2 YYNGEE. The CDR3 sequence: CASSVGLTGGLNEQFF. The CDR3 bases are TGTGCCAGCAGCGTAGGTCTGACGGGAGGGCTCAATGAGCAGTTCTTC.

In its sample, this clone ranks as large. The rearrangement uses TRBV4-2 and TRBJ2-7, with a possible D match to TRBD2 (7 bases). The CDR3 is 15 amino acids. The V end was cut by 0 bases, the J end by 4 bases, with 13 bases between. Germline loops: CDR1 LGHNA, CDR2 YNFKEQ. The CDR3 region has the DNA TGTGCCAGCAGCCAAGAGGGAGGGGGTAGATACGAGCAGTACTTC. Translated: CASSQEGGGRYEQYF.

V and J are TRBV30 and TRBJ2-6; D is unresolved. The CDR3 runs 15 residues. Germline V gives CDR1 GTSNPN, CDR2 SVGIG (reference sequence). V was trimmed by 0 bases and J by 1 base, leaving 7 bases between them. The CDR3 loop is CAWSVLMSGANVLTF. In nucleotides, the CDR3 is TGTGCCTGGAGTGTACTGATGTCTGGGGCCAACGTCCTGACTTTC. Full variable domain (missing parts from reference TRBV30 and TRBJ2-6): SQTIHQWPATLVQPVGSPLSLECTVEGTSNPNLYWYRQAAGRGLQLLFYSVGIGQISSEVPQNLSASRPQDRQFILSSKKLLLSDSGFYLCAWSVLMSGANVLTFGAGSRLTVL.

The genes are TRBV6-4 and TRBJ2-1, with a weak D call TRBD2 (6 bases). Trimming shortened V by 0 bases and J by 7 bases, and 16 bases separated the two germline ends. Per germline, CDR1 MRHNA and CDR2 SNTAGT. This CDR3 comprises 16 residues. The chain's CDR3 is CASSDSVGGRGNEQFF. In DNA, the CDR3 is TGTGCCAGCAGTGACTCTGTGGGAGGCCGGGGAAATGAGCAGTTCTTC.

This clone was observed a handful of times. J is TRBJ2-3 and V is TRBV7-2, with D tentatively TRBD2 (6 bases). The V end lost 0 bases, the J end lost 7 bases, and 11 bases lay between the germline ends. The CDR3 covers 14 residues. In germline, CDR1 is SGHTA, CDR2 FQGNSA. The CDR3 DNA sequence: TGTGCCAGCAGCTTAGCCCGGGGGACGCATACGCAGTATTTT. It yields the protein CASSLARGTHTQYF.

This chain connects TRBV6-1 to TRBJ2-1; 10 bases map to TRBD1. CDR3 size: 15 residues. Germline values: CDR1 MNHNS, CDR2 SASEGT. V lost 3 bases to trimming and J lost 8 bases; unmatched junction nucleotides: 7. The DNA for the CDR3 is TGTGCCAGCAGTGATGGGACAGGGGAAGCGGATGAGCAGTTCTTC. Amino acids: CASSDGTGEADEQFF.

The genes are TRBV6-4 and TRBJ1-2; 7 bases match TRBD1. The V segment lost 4 bases and the J segment 6 bases; nucleotides outside the gene matches: 11. The length of the CDR3 is 15 residues. Germline V gene data show CDR1 as MRHNA and CDR2 as SNTAGT. CDR3 coding DNA: TGTGCCAGCAGTGTCTCCCGGGACAGCCTGGATGGCTACACCTTC. Translated: CASSVSRDSLDGYTF.

The genes are TRBV29-1 and TRBJ2-7, with TRBD1 matching over 9 bases. The CDR3 is made up of 14 amino acids. Germline loops: CDR1 SQVTM, CDR2 ANQGSEA. V gave up 0 bases and J gave up 5 bases; unmatched junction bases: 5. The chain's CDR3 is CSVEDTTGGDEQYF. The CDR3 nucleotides read TGCAGCGTTGAAGATACAACAGGGGGCGACGAGCAGTACTTC.

The V call is TRBV28, the J call TRBJ2-7; possibly TRBD1 or TRBD2 for D (5 bases each). The CDR3 totals 13 residues. The V and J ends lost 6 bases and 2 bases respectively, with 11 bases between them. The V gene's germline CDR1 is MDHEN and CDR2 SYDVKM. The CDR3 bases are TGTGCCAGCAGGAGGGACCTTCCCTACGAGCAGTACTTC. Protein product: CASRRDLPYEQYF.